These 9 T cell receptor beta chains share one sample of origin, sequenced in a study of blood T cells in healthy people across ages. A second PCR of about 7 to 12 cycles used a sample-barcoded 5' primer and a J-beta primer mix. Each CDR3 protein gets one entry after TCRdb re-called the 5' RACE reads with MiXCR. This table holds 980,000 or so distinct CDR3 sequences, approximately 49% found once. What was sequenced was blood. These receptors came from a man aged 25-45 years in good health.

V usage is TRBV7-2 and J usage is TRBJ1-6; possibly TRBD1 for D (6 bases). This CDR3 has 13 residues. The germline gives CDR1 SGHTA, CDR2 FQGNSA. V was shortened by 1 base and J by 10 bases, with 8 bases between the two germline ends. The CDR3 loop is CASSLDRASPLHF. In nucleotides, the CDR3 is TGTGCCAGCAGCTTAGACAGGGCCTCACCCCTCCACTTT.

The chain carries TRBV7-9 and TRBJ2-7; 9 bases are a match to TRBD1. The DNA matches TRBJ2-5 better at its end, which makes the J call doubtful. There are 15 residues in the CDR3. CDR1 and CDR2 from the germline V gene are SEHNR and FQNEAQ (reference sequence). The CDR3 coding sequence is TGTGCCAGCAGCACCAGCGACAGGGGGATTGAGACCCAGTACTTC. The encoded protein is CASSTSDRGIETQYF.

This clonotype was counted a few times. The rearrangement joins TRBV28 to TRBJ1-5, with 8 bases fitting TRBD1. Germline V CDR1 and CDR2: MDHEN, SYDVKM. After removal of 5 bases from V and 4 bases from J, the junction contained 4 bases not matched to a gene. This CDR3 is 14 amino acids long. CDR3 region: CASSRTGQNQPQHF. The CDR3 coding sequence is TGTGCCAGCAGTCGGACAGGGCAAAATCAGCCCCAGCATTTT.

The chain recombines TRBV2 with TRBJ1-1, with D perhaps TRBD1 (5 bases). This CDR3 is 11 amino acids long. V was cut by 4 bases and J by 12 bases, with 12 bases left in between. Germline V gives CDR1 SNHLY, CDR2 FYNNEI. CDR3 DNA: TGTGCCAGCAGTGTGGGACGGGAAACTTTCTTT. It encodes CASSVGRETFF.

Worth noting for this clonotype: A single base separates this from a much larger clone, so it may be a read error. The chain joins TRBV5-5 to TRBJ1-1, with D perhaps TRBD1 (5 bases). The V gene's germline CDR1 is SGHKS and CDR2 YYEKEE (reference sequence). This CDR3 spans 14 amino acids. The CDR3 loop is CAGSLWDSRAGAFF. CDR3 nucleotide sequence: TGTGCCGGCAGCTTGTGGGACTCACGGGCTGGAGCTTTCTTT.

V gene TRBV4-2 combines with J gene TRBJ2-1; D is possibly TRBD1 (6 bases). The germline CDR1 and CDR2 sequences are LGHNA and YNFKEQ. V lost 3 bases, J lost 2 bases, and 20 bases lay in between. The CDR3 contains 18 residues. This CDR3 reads CASSQDVPGTSTYNEQFF. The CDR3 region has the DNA TGTGCCAGCAGCCAGGATGTCCCCGGGACATCAACCTACAATGAGCAGTTCTTC.

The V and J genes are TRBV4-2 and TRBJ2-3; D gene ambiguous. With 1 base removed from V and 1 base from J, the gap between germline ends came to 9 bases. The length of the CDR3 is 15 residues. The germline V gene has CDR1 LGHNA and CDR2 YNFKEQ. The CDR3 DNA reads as TGTGCCAGCAGCCAAGGTCCCCAAGGCACAGATACGCAGTATTTT. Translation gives CASSQGPQGTDTQYF.

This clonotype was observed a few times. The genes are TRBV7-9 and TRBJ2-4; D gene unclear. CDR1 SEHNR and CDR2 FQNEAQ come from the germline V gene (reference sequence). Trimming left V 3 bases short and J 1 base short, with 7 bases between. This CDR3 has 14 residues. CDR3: CASSFDLAKNIQYF. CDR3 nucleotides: TGTGCCAGCAGCTTTGACCTGGCCAAAAACATTCAGTACTTC.

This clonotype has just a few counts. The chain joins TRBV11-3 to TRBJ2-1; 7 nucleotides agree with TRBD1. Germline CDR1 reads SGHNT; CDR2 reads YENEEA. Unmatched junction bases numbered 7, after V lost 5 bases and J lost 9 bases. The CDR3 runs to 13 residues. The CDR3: CASSQGVAIEQFF. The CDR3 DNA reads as TGTGCCAGCAGCCAGGGGGTAGCCATTGAGCAGTTCTTC.